The 18 T cell receptor beta chains presented below share a single source sample, sequenced in a study of blood T cell repertoires in COVID-19. TCRdb's table, derived via immunoSEQ multiplex PCR, lists solely in-frame clones and lacks some. Found here are fewer than 250,000 clones, about 88% of them singletons; the top ten hold 4% to 5.5%. The material sequenced was peripheral blood. These receptors came from a woman between 35 and 50 years old with acute or convalescent COVID-19.

V is TRBV7-7 and J is TRBJ2-3, with D tentatively TRBD2 (7 bases). There are 14 residues in the CDR3. The germline CDR1 and CDR2 sequences are SSHAT and FNYEAQ (reference sequence). Trimming removed 5 bases at V and 11 bases at J, with 20 bases between. The DNA for the CDR3 is TGTGCCAGCAGCCTGGGGGGGCCAGGGGTGGAGCAGTATTTT. It specifies CASSLGGPGVEQYF.

In nucleotides, the CDR3 is TGTGCCAGCAGCGACGGGGGGTTCGGAAACACCATATATTTT. Amino acids: CASSDGGFGNTIYF. The rearrangement uses TRBV11-2 and TRBJ1-3; possible D gene TRBD1, 5 bases. This CDR3 has 14 residues. The ends were cut back, 5 bases at V and 4 bases at J, with 12 bases in the middle. Per germline, CDR1 SGHAT and CDR2 FQNNGV.

V and J are TRBV5-1 and TRBJ1-4; 8 bases are shared with TRBD1. This CDR3 is built from 15 residues. Looked up from germline, CDR1 is SGHRS and CDR2 is YFSETQ. With 4 bases clipped from V and 5 bases from J, the junction kept 7 bases outside the gene matches. The CDR3 loop reads CASSARGLPNEKLFF. Here the CDR3 DNA reads TGCGCCAGCAGCGCCAGGGGGCTTCCAAATGAAAAACTGTTTTTT.

This clone has a single count. The genes are TRBV6-5 and TRBJ1-2, with D possibly being TRBD1 (6 bases). The CDR3 runs to 13 residues. Trimming shortened V by 6 bases and J by 8 bases, and 16 bases separated the two germline ends. Germline V gene data show CDR1 as MNHEY and CDR2 as SVGAGI. CDR3: CASSLNRVEGYTF. The CDR3 coding sequence is TGTGCCAGCAGCTTAAACAGGGTGGAAGGCTACACCTTC.

This rearrangement joins TRBV11-2 to TRBJ1-6; 8 bases agree with TRBD1. Unmatched junction bases numbered 8, after V lost 5 bases and J lost 11 bases. Germline V gives CDR1 SGHAT, CDR2 FQNNGV. CDR3 length: 14 amino acids. DNA of the CDR3: TGTGCCAGCAGCGTGACAGGGGTCACCCCACCCCTCCACTTT. As protein: CASSVTGVTPPLHF.

The chain uses TRBV9 and TRBJ1-1; tentatively, D is TRBD1 (5 bases). Trimming stripped 5 bases from V and 0 bases from J, with 11 bases between. Germline-derived CDR1 and CDR2 are SGDLS and YYNGEE. This CDR3 comprises 14 residues. CDR3 nucleotides: TGTGCCAGCAGAGAGGGACTTATGAACACTGAAGCTTTCTTT. It encodes CASREGLMNTEAFF.

The chain uses TRBV21-1 and TRBJ2-5; no DNA check was done on the table's D call, TRBD2. TRBV21-1 is a known pseudogene. CDR3 length: 15 residues. The CDR3 is CASSGVPAGDETQYF. In DNA form, the CDR3 reads TGTGCCAGCAGCGGAGTCCCAGCGGGGGATGAGACCCAGTACTTC.

V gene TRBV7-9 combines with J gene TRBJ2-5; 14 bases are a match to TRBD2. This CDR3 has 17 amino acids. The germline gives CDR1 SEHNR, CDR2 FQNEAQ (reference sequence). Trimming took 5 bases from V and 1 from J; bases not matched to a gene: 6. CDR3 in amino acids: CASSRLTSGGVQETQYF. Written as DNA, the CDR3 is TGTGCCAGCAGCCGCCTGACTAGCGGGGGGGTCCAAGAGACCCAGTACTTC.

The chain combines TRBV5-1 with TRBJ1-5; no clear D gene. The CDR3 is made up of 16 amino acids. Per germline, CDR1 SGHRS and CDR2 YFSETQ. The germline V and J ends were trimmed by 0 bases and 2 bases, with 12 bases remaining between them. CDR3 sequence: CASSLAGDDGNQPQHF. DNA of the CDR3: TGCGCCAGCAGCTTGGCCGGGGATGATGGCAATCAGCCCCAGCATTTT.

The J gene is TRBJ1-4, the V gene TRBV2; D perhaps matches TRBD1 (5 bases). CDR3 length: 14 residues. Per the germline V gene, CDR1 is SNHLY and CDR2 is FYNNEI. V lost 8 bases and J 7 bases, leaving 17 bases between the germline ends. DNA of the CDR3: TGTGCCAGCTCCGGTGGGGCCGGAAGTGAAAAACTGTTTTTT. It codes for CASSGGAGSEKLFF. The whole variable domain, filled in from reference TRBV2 and TRBJ1-4, reads EPEVTQTPSHQVTQMGQEVILRCVPISNHLYFYWYRQILGQKVEFLVSFYNNEISEKSEIFDDQFSVERPDGSNFTLKIRSTKLEDSAMYFCASSGGAGSEKLFFGSGTQLSVL.

The gene calls are TRBV2 and TRBJ1-1; D is unresolved. Germline V gives CDR1 SNHLY, CDR2 FYNNEI. Trimming removed 7 bases from V and 1 base from J, with 7 bases in between. The CDR3 has 12 amino acids. The CDR3 sequence: CASMASNTEAFF. CDR3 nucleotides: TGTGCCAGCATGGCATCGAACACTGAAGCTTTCTTT.

This chain uses TRBV6-5 with TRBJ2-2; TRBD1 matches 10 bases. V shed 7 bases, J shed 4 bases, and the junction held 6 bases outside the gene matches. The CDR3 runs to 15 residues. Germline V gene data show CDR1 as MNHEY and CDR2 as SVGAGI. The CDR3 DNA reads TGTGCCAGCACTTTGACAGGGGGCTCCACCGGGGAGCTGTTTTTT. It is translated as CASTLTGGSTGELFF.

CDR3 loop: CASSVGTGETYNEQFF. The CDR3 DNA sequence: TGTGCCAGCAGCGTAGGGACAGGGGAAACCTACAATGAGCAGTTCTTC. The chain couples TRBV9 to TRBJ2-1, with TRBD1 matching over 9 bases. Germline-derived CDR1 and CDR2 are SGDLS and YYNGEE. CDR3 size: 16 residues. The V gene end was trimmed by 0 bases and the J gene end by 2 bases; junction bases not matched to a gene: 3.

As DNA, the CDR3 is TGTGCCAGCAGCCCCTTCGGGGGCTATGGCTACACCTTC. Translation gives CASSPFGGYGYTF. This chain links TRBV27 with TRBJ1-2; the D gene is possibly TRBD1 (5 bases). Between the trimmed V and J ends, which lost 6 bases and 4 bases, there was a span of 12 bases. The CDR3 length is 13 residues. The germline V gene encodes CDR1 MNHEY and CDR2 SMNVEV (reference sequence).

A word on this clone: The same CDR3 is also encoded by other DNA sequences in this sample. The chain joins TRBV15 to TRBJ1-2, with D possibly matching TRBD1 (6 bases). Trimming removed 0 bases from V and 2 bases from J, with 7 bases in between. The CDR3 covers 14 residues. Germline V gene lookup returns CDR1 LNHNV and CDR2 YYDKDF (reference sequence). DNA for the CDR3: TGTGCCACCAGCAGAGAGACAGGAAACTATGGCTACACCTTC. This encodes CATSRETGNYGYTF.

The rearrangement joins TRBV5-8 to TRBJ2-7; 7 bases are a match to TRBD2. The CDR3 totals 15 residues. Germline CDR1 is SGHTS and CDR2 is YDEGEE. The J segment lost 2 bases and the V segment lost 4 bases, leaving 9 bases of the junction unmatched. In DNA form, the CDR3 reads TGTGCCAGCAGCCCACCGGGAGGAGACGCCTACGAGCAGTACGTC. As protein: CASSPPGGDAYEQYV.

The genes are TRBV2 and TRBJ1-5, with a weak D call TRBD1 (5 bases). Germline lookup yields CDR1 SNHLY and CDR2 FYNNEI. V lost 5 bases and J 6 bases, leaving 17 bases between the germline ends. The CDR3 spans 15 residues. For the CDR3, the DNA is TGTGCCAGCAGTTCCACGCAGGGCCGCGGTCAGCCCCAGCATTTT. It specifies CASSSTQGRGQPQHF.

The rearrangement uses TRBV4-2 and TRBJ2-5, with D perhaps matching TRBD1 (7 bases). CDR1 is LGHNA, CDR2 YNFKEQ, per germline. Deletions cut 1 base from V and 4 bases from J, with 19 bases between. This CDR3 contains 17 residues. The CDR3 reads CASSQVFKRQGGETQYF. Here the CDR3 DNA reads TGTGCCAGCAGCCAAGTGTTTAAGAGACAGGGAGGAGAGACCCAGTACTTC.